The source of this T cell receptor beta chain is a study of CD8 T cells in Susac syndrome. General study results and limits: The CD4+ T cell repertoires that were profiled in Susac syndrome showed no clonal expansion.

A note on this clonotype: Its antigen is undetermined.

Random hexamers were used to reverse transcribe an amount of about 0.45 to 1 ug RNA. MiXCR, run by TCRdb on the immunoSEQ multiplex PCR reads, gives a single entry per CDR3 protein. In the table there are 110,000 to 150,000 distinct CDR3 sequences, 95% of which are singletons. V shed 3 bases and J shed 0 bases, with 8 bases lying between them. This CDR3 spans 15 amino acids. The TCR was taken from a human donor with Susac syndrome. Sample: CD4+ T cells from PBMCs. The rearrangement links TRBV23-1 to TRBJ1-4, with a tentative D call TRBD1 (6 bases). TRBV23-1 falls under the ORF class, with uncertain function. The CDR3 nucleotides are TGCGCCAGCAGTCATAAGGGGGCAACTAATGAAAAACTGTTTTTT. Amino acids: CASSHKGATNEKLFF.